Here is one TCR beta chain with its context. The CDR3 runs 16 residues. Germline V gene lookup returns CDR1 SGHAT and CDR2 FQNNGV. The V gene end was trimmed by 4 bases and the J gene end by 4 bases; junction bases not matched to a gene: 6. The sample comes from a study of blood T cell repertoires in COVID-19. Across the whole study: Both acute and convalescent COVID-19 samples were obtained from the United States, Italy and Spain. T cells, B-cell-depleted T cells, or PBMCs provided the cDNA or gDNA that served as material.

Authors' methods: Amplification of reference gene primers provided the estimated nucleated cell counts. Profiling relied on immunoSEQ multiplex PCR, and the TCRdb table lists in-frame clones only, not all of them. The V and J calls and clone size come from that table; D and trimming were worked out from the DNA. This sample has about 210,000 clones, with approximately 82% found just once. This receptor was obtained from a middle-aged man with active or convalescent COVID-19. Sequencing was done on a sample of peripheral blood. The chain employs TRBV11-2 and TRBJ2-2, with TRBD1 matching over 10 bases. The CDR3 here is CASSSLGTGVTGELFF. In DNA form, the CDR3 reads TGTGCCAGCAGCTCACTAGGGACAGGGGTCACCGGGGAGCTGTTTTTT.